This T cell receptor beta chain derives from a study of cytomegalovirus exposure and HLA in healthy donors. Whole-study findings and limits: When analyzed later, the rates of TCR association showed variation by HLA locus, with DRB1 the most and HLA-C the fewest. When a later analysis compared HLA-associated TCR beta chains with equally common others, the HLA-associated chains turned out to be more clonally expanded and to have lower generation probabilities. According to an earlier analysis, most TCR beta V segments yielded productive rearrangements about 90% or about 30% of the time.

V lost 3 bases to trimming and J lost 2 bases, with 9 bases between them. CDR1 and CDR2 from the germline V gene are MRHNA and SNTAGT. The CDR3 runs to 14 residues. Of note for this clone: As yet, its antigen is unknown.

The study ran its PCR with 60 Vbeta and 13 Jbeta primers. The protocol was immunoSEQ multiplex PCR, while the TCRdb copy is restricted to in-frame clones and leaves out a portion. The data contain 130,000 or so clones, 70% to 85% of them singletons. The sample consisted of PBMCs. The sequence was obtained from a woman between 18 and 29 years old in good health and CMV-seropositive. The gene calls are TRBV6-4 and TRBJ2-3, with D uncertain. The CDR3 DNA sequence: TGTGCCAGCAGTGAGGGCAGTTTCACAGATACGCAGTATTTT. Amino acid sequence: CASSEGSFTDTQYF.